The rows below give T cell receptor beta chains drawn from one sample of a study of blood T cell repertoires in COVID-19. The repertoire was sequenced with immunoSEQ multiplex PCR; TCRdb's copy has only in-frame clones and lacks some. The table shows 10,000 to 15,000 clones, with around 83% occurring only once. Sequenced: peripheral blood. The origin of the receptors is a man aged 35 to 55 with active or convalescent COVID-19. The CDR3 runs from the conserved cysteine through the conserved F or W. Fields, in order: D gene, V gene, J gene, clone size, CDR3 protein, CDR3 DNA. D genes are given only for firm matches. Only some rows state a clone size, as once, few, many or a class for expanded clones.

-,TRBV11-3,TRBJ2-4,-,CASSLDRQRNIQYF,TGTGCCAGCAGCTTAGATCGACAGAGAAACATTCAGTACTTC
TRBD1,TRBV18,TRBJ2-7,-,CASSPPGQPYEQYF,TGTGCCAGCTCACCACCGGGACAGCCCTACGAGCAGTACTTC
-,TRBV5-5,TRBJ1-1,-,CASSLGQGPTEAFF,TGTGCCAGCAGCTTAGGGCAGGGTCCCACTGAAGCTTTCTTT
TRBD1,TRBV27,TRBJ2-7,-,CATRDRGSYEQYF,TGTGCCACCCGGGACAGGGGCTCCTACGAGCAGTACTTC
-,TRBV11-2,TRBJ1-4,-,CASSLGGDEKLFF,TGTGCCAGCAGCTTAGGCGGCGATGAAAAACTGTTTTTT
TRBD1,TRBV7-9,TRBJ2-7,-,CASSSLPGTGPYEQYF,TGTGCCAGCAGCTCACTTCCCGGGACAGGTCCCTACGAGCAGTACTTC
TRBD2,TRBV11-3,TRBJ2-2,-,CASSPTSPLAGPQGGGELFF,TGTGCCAGCAGCCCCACGTCACCTCTAGCGGGGCCGCAAGGGGGCGGGGAGCTGTTTTTT
-,TRBV10-3,TRBJ2-5,-,CAISDTGRGQETQYF,TGTGCCATCAGTGACACTGGGAGGGGGCAAGAGACCCAGTACTTC
-,TRBV5-1,TRBJ1-6,-,CASSLIATGNSPLHF,TGCGCCAGCAGCCTCATAGCGACGGGTAATTCACCCCTCCACTTT
-,TRBV9,TRBJ1-5,-,CAPRVKPQHF,TGTGCCCCCAGGGTCAAGCCCCAGCATTTT
-,TRBV30,TRBJ2-2,-,CAWSGGADGELFF,TGTGCCTGGAGTGGGGGCGCGGACGGGGAGCTGTTTTTT
TRBD1,TRBV2,TRBJ2-1,-,CASRADRGPYNEQFF,TGTGCCAGCAGGGCGGACAGGGGGCCCTACAATGAGCAGTTCTTC
-,TRBV7-6,TRBJ2-2,-,CASSYGQNPTGELFF,TGTGCCAGCAGCTATGGACAGAATCCGACCGGGGAGCTGTTTTTT
TRBD1,TRBV2,TRBJ1-5,-,CASSPGQDSNQPQHF,TGTGCCAGCAGCCCGGGACAGGATTCCAATCAGCCCCAGCATTTT
TRBD2,TRBV6-5,TRBJ2-7,once,CASRSSGSFYEQYF,TGTGCCAGCAGATCTAGCGGGAGTTTCTACGAGCAGTACTTC
TRBD1,TRBV2,TRBJ2-7,-,CASRDRATYEQYF,TGTGCCAGCAGAGACAGGGCCACCTACGAGCAGTACTTC
TRBD1,TRBV6-5,TRBJ2-7,once,CASRVGQIYEQYF,TGTGCCAGCAGGGTGGGACAGATCTACGAGCAGTACTTC
TRBD2,TRBV24-1,TRBJ2-7,large,CATSDPRLAAYEQYF,TGTGCCACCAGTGACCCTCGACTAGCGGCCTACGAGCAGTACTTC
TRBD1,TRBV5-5,TRBJ1-4,once,CASSQGQGYEKLFF,TGTGCCAGCAGCCAGGGACAGGGGTACGAAAAACTGTTTTTT
-,TRBV6-6,TRBJ2-7,-,CASSNPRQGLYEQYF,TGTGCCAGCAGCAACCCACGACAGGGACTCTACGAGCAGTACTTC
TRBD1,TRBV18,TRBJ1-1,-,CASSPGQGRGTEAFF,TGTGCCAGCTCACCTGGACAGGGTAGGGGGACTGAAGCTTTCTTT
-,TRBV19,TRBJ2-2,few,CASRKQGNTGELFF,TGTGCCAGTCGGAAACAGGGGAACACCGGGGAGCTGTTTTTT
-,TRBV29-1,TRBJ1-2,-,CSVGRGMVDGYTF,TGCAGCGTTGGTAGGGGTATGGTTGATGGCTACACCTTC
TRBD1,TRBV30,TRBJ2-7,-,CAWEPGTGAKEQYF,TGTGCCTGGGAACCCGGGACAGGGGCTAAGGAGCAGTACTTC
-,TRBV5-6,TRBJ2-7,-,CASSLWTTYEQYF,TGTGCCAGCAGCCTATGGACTACCTACGAGCAGTACTTC
TRBD1,TRBV11-3,TRBJ2-1,-,CASSPTMAGAGGRFF,TGTGCCAGCAGCCCCACTATGGCGGGCGCAGGGGGCCGGTTCTTC
TRBD1,TRBV5-1,TRBJ1-1,few,CASSLGDRYTMNTEAFF,TGCGCCAGCAGCTTGGGGGACAGGTATACGATGAACACTGAAGCTTTCTTT
-,TRBV28,TRBJ1-5,-,CASSSGIGNQPQHF,TGTGCCAGCAGTTCAGGGATCGGGAATCAGCCCCAGCATTTT
TRBD1,TRBV5-6,TRBJ1-4,-,CASSLLTGRHDEKLFF,TGTGCCAGCAGCTTGTTGACAGGGAGGCATGATGAAAAACTGTTTTTT
-,TRBV3-1/TRBV3-2,TRBJ1-1,-,CASSPLRGGAEAFF,TGTGCCAGCAGCCCCCTGAGGGGGGGCGCTGAAGCTTTCTTT
-,TRBV5-4,TRBJ2-7,-,CASSPVGRPSYEQYF,TGTGCCAGCAGCCCCGTGGGGCGACCTTCCTACGAGCAGTACTTC
-,TRBV7-8,TRBJ2-1,-,CASSLGGGPYNEQFF,TGTGCCAGCAGCTTAGGCGGGGGCCCATACAATGAGCAGTTCTTC
TRBD1,TRBV5-4,TRBJ1-2,-,CASSLTQGEGYTF,TGTGCCAGCAGCTTGACGCAGGGGGAAGGCTACACCTTC
TRBD1,TRBV5-5,TRBJ1-6,-,CASSSDRGNSPLHF,TGTGCCAGCAGCTCTGACAGGGGGAACTCACCCCTCCACTTT
TRBD2,TRBV29-1,TRBJ2-7,-,CSVVASGMYEQYF,TGCAGCGTTGTAGCTAGCGGGATGTACGAGCAGTACTTC
TRBD1,TRBV5-4,TRBJ2-7,-,CASSLGGQGDYEQYF,TGTGCCAGCAGCCTAGGGGGACAGGGAGACTACGAGCAGTACTTC
TRBD1,TRBV12-5,TRBJ2-3,-,CASGSLTGVGTDTQYF,TGTGCTAGTGGTTCCCTGACAGGGGTGGGCACAGATACGCAGTATTTT
TRBD2,TRBV19,TRBJ2-3,few,CASSIDRVSGSTDTQYF,TGTGCCAGTAGTATAGATCGTGTGAGCGGGAGTACAGATACGCAGTATTTT
-,TRBV29-1,TRBJ2-5,few,CSVELAGKETQYF,TGCAGCGTTGAATTGGCAGGGAAAGAGACCCAGTACTTC
TRBD1,TRBV6-5,TRBJ1-1,-,CASSSPRTGGTEAFF,TGTGCCAGCAGCTCCCCCCGGACAGGGGGGACTGAAGCTTTCTTT
-,TRBV7-9,TRBJ2-3,-,CASSFRPGGTDTQYF,TGTGCCAGCAGCTTTCGTCCAGGGGGGACAGATACGCAGTATTTT
-,TRBV5-1,TRBJ2-7,-,CASSIGETYEQYF,TGCGCCAGCAGCATAGGGGAAACCTACGAGCAGTACTTC
TRBD2,TRBV7-2,TRBJ2-3,-,CASSLKSGRTDTQYF,TGTGCCAGCAGCTTAAAGAGCGGGAGAACAGATACGCAGTATTTT
TRBD1,TRBV5-1,TRBJ1-1,-,CASSLGTGGTEAFF,TGCGCCAGCAGCCTTGGGACAGGGGGCACTGAAGCTTTCTTT
-,TRBV4-1,TRBJ2-7,-,CASSQVSGAGEGEQYF,TGCGCCAGCAGCCAAGTGAGCGGGGCAGGGGAGGGCGAGCAGTACTTC
-,TRBV6-5,TRBJ1-1,-,CASNKDRNTEAFF,TGTGCCAGCAATAAGGACAGGAACACTGAAGCTTTCTTT
TRBD2,TRBV9,TRBJ2-7,-,CASSDSGRVYEQYF,TGTGCCAGCAGCGATAGCGGGAGGGTCTACGAGCAGTACTTC
-,TRBV29-1,TRBJ2-7,-,CSYGRGGSPRGEQYF,TGCAGTTACGGACGCGGGGGCTCCCCCCGTGGCGAGCAGTACTTC
TRBD1,TRBV18,TRBJ2-7,-,CASSPATGYEQYF,TGTGCCAGCTCACCCGCGACAGGGTACGAGCAGTACTTC
TRBD2,TRBV7-3,TRBJ2-1,-,CASSLGPAGNYNEQFF,TGTGCCAGCAGCTTAGGGCCAGCGGGGAATTACAATGAGCAGTTCTTC
-,TRBV7-9,TRBJ2-7,-,CASSHWSRGSEQYF,TGTGCCAGCAGCCACTGGTCTAGGGGCAGCGAGCAGTACTTC
TRBD2,TRBV6-4,TRBJ2-3,-,CASSEGLAGGPADTQYF,TGTGCCAGCAGTGAAGGGTTAGCGGGGGGGCCGGCAGATACGCAGTATTTT
TRBD1,TRBV9,TRBJ2-7,-,CASSVDDRAASYEQYF,TGTGCCAGCAGCGTAGATGACAGGGCGGCTTCCTACGAGCAGTACTTC
TRBD2,TRBV3-1/TRBV3-2,TRBJ2-3,-,CASSALAGASDTQYF,TGTGCCAGCAGCGCCCTAGCGGGGGCGTCAGATACGCAGTATTTT
-,TRBV18,TRBJ1-1,-,CASSPPGVPGASEAFF,TGTGCCAGCTCACCACCCGGGGTTCCGGGCGCCTCTGAAGCTTTCTTT
TRBD1,TRBV5-4,TRBJ1-1,-,CASSPTGDRGTEAFF,TGTGCCAGCAGCCCGACAGGGGATCGAGGGACTGAAGCTTTCTTT
TRBD1,TRBV4-3,TRBJ1-3,-,CASSPGQALAGNTIYF,TGCGCCAGCAGCCCGGGACAGGCGTTGGCTGGAAACACCATATATTTT
TRBD2,TRBV9,TRBJ2-1,once,CASSVSGSGYNEQFF,TGTGCCAGCAGCGTTAGCGGGAGTGGATACAATGAGCAGTTCTTC
TRBD2,TRBV28,TRBJ2-7,-,CASSLGGGLYEQYF,TGTGCCAGCAGTTTAGGGGGGGGATTGTACGAGCAGTACTTC